These T cell receptor beta chains were read from a single sample in a study of blood T cells in healthy people across ages. MiXCR, run by TCRdb on the 5' RACE reads, gives a single entry per CDR3 protein. The sample carries fewer than 2 million distinct CDR3 sequences, around 42% recorded once. The sample taken for sequencing was blood. The receptors come from a human donor in good health. The CDR3 runs from the conserved cysteine through the conserved F or W. A D gene is named only where the DNA matches it firmly.

J | V | D | CDR3
TRBJ2-1 | TRBV11-2 | - | CASSLEWQREQFF
TRBJ2-1 | TRBV9 | - | CASSVGSLGREQFF
TRBJ2-5 | TRBV28 | - | CASRSFREDQETQYF
TRBJ2-6 | TRBV4-3 | - | CARSQVSDSYSGANVLTF
TRBJ2-1 | TRBV29-1 | - | CSADRSSYNEQFF
TRBJ1-3 | TRBV20-1 | TRBD1 | CSATQGSVGNTIYF
TRBJ1-2 | TRBV12-3/TRBV12-4 | - | CASSTTDYGYTF
TRBJ2-3 | TRBV9 | TRBD2 | CASGTIAGHTDTQYF
TRBJ1-4 | TRBV24-1 | - | CATSDGYNEKLFF
TRBJ2-1 | TRBV5-1 | TRBD2 | CASAKERGNEQFF
TRBJ2-5 | TRBV28 | TRBD2 | CASSLWPTSGYQETQYF
TRBJ2-1 | TRBV10-3 | - | CAISFDRSYNEQFF
TRBJ1-1 | TRBV29-1 | - | CSVDPLQEGEAFF
TRBJ2-1 | TRBV4-2 | TRBD1 | CASSQTAGGSYNEQFF
TRBJ1-2 | TRBV29-1 | - | CSVGEGYTF
TRBJ1-5 | TRBV20-1 | - | CSASPPGSLNQPQHF
TRBJ2-5 | TRBV12-3/TRBV12-4 | TRBD2 | CASTAGTSSLGTQYF
TRBJ2-6 | TRBV13 | - | CASSKGVNVLTF
TRBJ1-5 | TRBV12-3/TRBV12-4 | TRBD1 | CASRRTGGYNQPQHF
TRBJ2-4 | TRBV28 | TRBD1 | CASRRTGGENIQYF
TRBJ2-5 | TRBV29-1 | - | CSVEGVAVSLETQYF
TRBJ2-3 | TRBV6-2/TRBV6-3 | - | CASSYPPTSTDTQYF
TRBJ2-1 | TRBV7-9 | - | CASTEGNEQFF
TRBJ2-1 | TRBV11-3 | - | CASSWEAYNEQFF
TRBJ2-5 | TRBV28 | TRBD1 | CAGSQRTGGETQYF
TRBJ1-1 | TRBV5-1 | - | CASSPNTGSDTEAFF
TRBJ1-6 | TRBV9 | TRBD1 | CASSVEGTGDSPLHF
TRBJ1-4 | TRBV5-1 | - | CASSARGELGEKLFF
TRBJ1-1 | TRBV14 | - | CASSLLAGNLGEAFF
TRBJ2-3 | TRBV7-3 | - | CASSLNGGANTDTQYF
TRBJ1-6 | TRBV7-9 | - | CASVGAGGSPLHF
TRBJ2-5 | TRBV21-1 | - | CASRWASVDQETQYF
TRBJ2-7 | TRBV28 | - | CASNPPGRPYEQYF
TRBJ1-1 | TRBV3-1 | - | CASSQELQNTEAFF
TRBJ2-7 | TRBV6-5 | - | CASSYMEGRSYEQYF
TRBJ1-2 | TRBV4-2 | TRBD1 | CASGTENYGYTF
TRBJ2-1 | TRBV20-1 | TRBD2 | CSASPHSGRVQNEQFF
TRBJ2-5 | TRBV20-1 | - | CSAPLGISGQETQYF
TRBJ2-7 | TRBV11-2 | - | CACSPLTGSYEQYF
TRBJ1-1 | TRBV20-1 | - | CSASEGGLIGAFF
TRBJ2-7 | TRBV6-2/TRBV6-3 | TRBD2 | CASSYSTGLAASYEQYF
TRBJ2-1 | TRBV4-2 | TRBD2 | CASSRPIAGRSYNEQFF
TRBJ1-2 | TRBV4-3 | TRBD1 | CASSPRQGKNYGYTF
TRBJ2-5 | TRBV5-6 | - | CASSSVLAGLQETQYF
TRBJ2-1 | TRBV5-1 | TRBD2 | CASSGTTTNNEQFF